Listed here are 2 T cell receptor beta chains from one sample, sequenced in a study of T cell repertoires in cytomegalovirus infection. Their recognized antigens are unknown. TCRdb called the reads again in MiXCR, with one record for every CDR3 protein. The sample has approximately 500,000 distinct CDR3 sequences, 25% to 35% seen once. The material sequenced was cultured PBMCs, taken from culture after CMV antigen stimulation. Source of these receptors: a human donor in good health (CMV status not recorded). Some clones in this sample may be carry-over from other donors' samples.

This clonotype was observed a handful of times. CDR3 sequence reads: CASSPSNPLYF. CDR3 coding DNA: TGTGCCAGCTCACCATCGAACCCTCTGTACTTC. The chain joins TRBV18 to TRBJ2-7; no clear D. CDR3 length: 11 residues. Trimming removed 2 bases from V and 12 bases from J, with 11 bases in between. Germline values: CDR1 KGHSH, CDR2 LQKENI.

The gene calls are TRBV7-8 and TRBJ2-1; D perhaps matches TRBD1 (5 bases). Germline assignment: CDR1 SGHVS and CDR2 FQNEAQ. The CDR3 contains 17 residues. V dropped 3 bases and J dropped 4 bases, with 19 bases sitting between them. In DNA, the CDR3 is TGTGCCAGCAGCTTCCCCTCAGGGCGCCGAACTTACAATGAGCAGTTCTTC. This gives the protein CASSFPSGRRTYNEQFF.